This TCR beta chain emerged from a study of blood T cell repertoires in COVID-19. Looking at the study overall: Sources were T cells, B-cell-depleted T cells, or PBMCs; the material itself was cDNA or gDNA.

Libraries were prepared by immunoSEQ multiplex PCR; TCRdb keeps only in-frame clonotypes and omits some of them. The sample yields around 160,000 clones, around nine tenths seen once. Ages ranged from about 18 to 100 years, with residence in 24 US areas. This receptor was taken from a woman aged 25-40 years with acute COVID-19. The sequenced material came from PBMCs or T cells enriched from blood (not recorded which).

CDR3 amino acids: CASSEPWDRGTGELFF. CDR3 sequence (DNA): TGTGCCAGCAGTGAACCTTGGGACAGGGGAACCGGGGAGCTGTTTTTT. The chain is built from TRBV2 and TRBJ2-2; 10 bases are a match to TRBD1. Germline loops: CDR1 SNHLY, CDR2 FYNNEI. Trimming took 2 bases from V and 5 from J; bases not matched to a gene: 5. This CDR3 has 16 amino acids.